This entry features one TCR beta chain sequence. This sample was taken from a study of T cells after somatic rescue of genetic block. TCRdb's copy holds only in-frame clones and misses some; the assay was immunoSEQ multiplex PCR. The table lists 14,000 to 15,000 clones, about three quarters of them singletons, with approximately 30% in the top ten. The CDR3 length is 15 residues. Trimming at V came to 3 bases and at J to 1 base, leaving 6 bases not matched to a gene. Germline V gene data show CDR1 as SGHRS and CDR2 as YFSETQ. Material for sequencing was peripheral blood mononuclear cells (PBMCs). V usage is TRBV5-1 and J usage is TRBJ2-7, with 8 bases aligning to TRBD1. The clonotype originates from a man aged 18 to 35. The chain's CDR3 is CASSSLQGGSYEQYF. The CDR3 DNA is TGCGCCAGCAGCTCCCTACAGGGGGGATCCTACGAGCAGTACTTC. The whole variable domain, filled in from reference TRBV5-1 and TRBJ2-7, reads KAGVTQTPRYLIKTRGQQVTLSCSPISGHRSVSWYQQTPGQGLQFLFEYFSETQRNKGNFPGRFSGRQFSNSRSEMNVSTLELGDSALYLCASSSLQGGSYEQYFGPGTRLTVT.